This T cell receptor (beta chain) emerged from a study of molecular identifiers for immune sequencing clone quantification listed by TCRdb under 2018. In terms of the full investigation: In a replicate experiment, RNA from about 21,000 or 97,000 naive CD8 T cells was split into five aliquots, four of which were sequenced. This methods study benchmarked molecular-identifier clustering-based TCR repertoire sequencing (MIDCIRS) and TCR RNA copy counting, using CD8 T cells to do so.

Libraries of naive CD8 T cells were generated from roughly 21,000 to 960,000 sorted cells, with 10%, 30% or 50% of the purified RNA used. On a BD FACSAria II, naive CD8 T cells were FACS-sorted as CD8+CD4-CCR7+CD45RA+ and collected into RLT Plus buffer. To test detection sensitivity, Jurkat RNA equivalent to ten TCR copies was spiked into samples of about 19,000-1,000,000 naive CD8 T cells. Enrichment of CD8 T cells was performed with RosetteSep CD8+ T Cell Enrichment Cocktail and Ficoll-Paque, after which ACK red cell lysis was carried out. Overall study outcomes, separate from this receptor: In CMV-specific effector cells, clones with more than 20 RNA copies accounted for over 98% of molecules, whereas in naive cells such clones accounted for under 1%. Modeling gave around 3.3 recovered TCR RNA copies per cell versus about 10 by digital PCR, implying roughly 29% capture efficiency. Identical TCR molecules sharing a barcode could cause highly expanded clone sizes to be underestimated. The naive libraries included spiked-in Jurkat TCR RNA (fewer than eleven copies' worth), and this RNA is not part of the donor repertoire. Spiked-in Jurkat TCR RNA equal to a single cell's worth was reported to be detectable even within one million naive CD8 T cells. When barcode sub-clustering was omitted, TCR diversity was inflated by chimeric consensus sequences, with chimeras reaching as high as 47%.

There are many counts of this clonotype. This receptor's antigen is unknown. The sample holds no much larger clone one base away, and base qualities are not on file. The CDR3 runs 10 amino acids, cysteine and phenylalanine included. Only CDR3 DNA remains: 30 bases, in frame from the first base. CDR1 and CDR2, per the germline V gene, are SQVTM and ANQGSEA. Here V drops 8 bases and J drops 5 bases, and the junction holds 3 bases not matched to any gene. The library was prepared using PCR. The sample was run on an Illumina HiSeq 4000. Preparation of bulk TCR libraries followed a previously described approach, with the TCR primers listed in Table S5. Purification of total RNA was performed with the Qiagen AllPrep DNA/RNA kit. Reads from multiple sequencing runs of the same library were pooled before analysis. As for the original processing: Reads were retained only if an exact TCR constant sequence was present, and the retained reads were trimmed to 150 nt and grouped according to their 12-nt molecular barcodes. Reads within each barcode group were sub-clustered using a 15% Levenshtein threshold, and quality-weighted consensus sequences were constructed for each RNA molecule. Non-functional sequences were filtered out, along with any lower-count sequence sitting one edit away from another sequence. Based on fitting two negative binomial distributions, any barcode sub-cluster with under 20% of the maximum read count was discarded. The raw public reads went through TCRdb reprocessing: fastp at Q25, MiXCR clone calling, in-frame beta chains kept. Identical CDR3 proteins give one entry, which carries the most common genes and DNA. The V and J calls and clone size come from TCRdb's table, not from the authors' own analysis. This sample has about 640,000 distinct CDR3 sequences in its table, and just under 20% of those were observed once. In total, the top ten clones hold around 0.9% of the sample.

This receptor was obtained from a human donor in good health. Some libraries in this study had Jurkat cell RNA spiked in. The rearrangement joined TRBV29-1 to TRBJ2-7; the central 7 bases match TRBD1. Input material: naive CD8+ T cells from blood, with Jurkat cell RNA spiked in. Reading the label with the study, this specimen's cell subset or site is: FACS-sorted CD8+CD4-CCR7+CD45RA+ naive T cells. CDR3 loop: CSLQGNEQYF. The DNA sequence reads TGCAGCCTACAGGGGAACGAGCAGTACTTC.